Here is one T cell receptor (beta chain) with its context. The CDR3 contains 15 residues. Per the germline V gene, CDR1 is SGDLS and CDR2 is YYNGEE. With a J-beta primer mix and a sample-barcoded 5' primer, a second PCR ran roughly 6 to 12 cycles. Via MiXCR, TCRdb re-called the 5' RACE reads, giving one row per CDR3 protein. Seen here are approximately 800,000 distinct CDR3 sequences, around 68% observed once, and the top ten hold 25% to 30%. The data were obtained in a study of blood T cells in healthy people across ages. PBMCs, at least 7 million per sample, were isolated. The receptor's source is a man aged 25 to 45 in good health. The sequencing input was blood. The genes are TRBV9 and TRBJ2-7; TRBD2 agrees at 14 bases. The assigned J gene may be wrong: the sequence end matches TRBJ2-4 better. CDR3 loop: CASSVGTSGGNIQYF. The CDR3 nucleotides read TGTGCCAGCAGCGTGGGGACTAGCGGGGGAAACATTCAGTACTTC.